What follows are 22 T cell receptor beta chains derived from one specimen sequenced in a study of vaccination effects on CD4 cells after COVID-19. Their antigens remain unidentified. The data were produced by immunoSEQ multiplex PCR, yet TCRdb's version contains in-frame clones alone and is incomplete. The table has tens of thousands of clones, roughly 76% seen once; the top ten hold around 5.9%. Before sequencing, viral peptide pools were used by the ViraFEST assay to expand antigen-specific CD4+ T cells. After around 10 days in culture, the CD4+ T cells were isolated. Either the mRNA-1273 or the BNT162b2 vaccine was given to participants as two doses. Sequenced here: CD4+ T cells from PBMCs cultured with SARS-CoV-2 spike peptides, sampled after COVID-19 vaccination. The source of these receptors is a human donor who received a COVID-19 vaccine. Some clones in this sample may be carry-over from other donors' samples.

The chain joins TRBV6-2 or TRBV6-3 to TRBJ1-4; 8 bases align to TRBD1. Germline trimming cut 3 bases from V and 10 bases from J; bases unmatched to any gene: 7. CDR1 MNHEY and CDR2 SVGEGT come from the germline V gene. The CDR3 length is 14 residues. In nucleotides, the CDR3 is TGTGCCAGCAGTTATGGGACAGGACGTCGAAAACTGTTTTTT. This encodes CASSYGTGRRKLFF.

This clone occurred once. V usage is TRBV5-8 and J usage is TRBJ1-6, with 8 bases fitting TRBD1. Germline CDR1 SGHTS, CDR2 YDEGEE. CDR3 size: 16 residues. J lost 0 bases, V lost 5 bases, and 4 bases had no gene match. CDR3 loop: CASSWDRSSYNSPLHF. CDR3 in DNA: TGTGCCAGCAGTTGGGACAGGAGCTCCTATAATTCACCCCTCCACTTT. Full variable domain (rest looked up from reference TRBV5-8 and TRBJ1-6): EAGVTQSPTHLIKTRGQQATLRCSPISGHTSVYWYQQALGLGLQFLLWYDEGEERNRGNFPPRFSGRQFPNYSSELNVNALELEDSALYLCASSWDRSSYNSPLHFGNGTRLTVT.

The rearrangement uses TRBV28 and TRBJ2-3, with 9 positions matching TRBD1. The CDR3 has 17 residues. J lost 2 bases, V lost 6 bases, and 12 bases had no gene match. The V gene's germline CDR1 is MDHEN and CDR2 SYDVKM. The CDR3 reads CASRVPGQGPPTDTQYF. For the CDR3, the DNA is TGTGCCAGCAGGGTTCCGGGACAGGGCCCCCCCACAGATACGCAGTATTTT.

This clone was picked up one time. V usage is TRBV7-3 and J usage is TRBJ2-1; D remains ambiguous. The CDR3 extends over 13 amino acids. Germline V lookup: CDR1 SGHTA, CDR2 FQGTGA. Trimming left V 5 bases short and J 3 bases short, with 8 bases between. In DNA form, the CDR3 reads TGTGCCAGCAGCCCGGGTAGCTACAATGAGCAGTTCTTC. This encodes CASSPGSYNEQFF.

This chain joins TRBV28 and TRBJ1-5; TRBD1 might be the D (6 bases). Germline values: CDR1 MDHEN, CDR2 SYDVKM. This CDR3 region has 15 residues. Deletions cut 7 bases from V and 5 bases from J, with 18 bases between. The DNA of the CDR3 is TGTGCCAGCAATACAAGGGGGGCCGGGGATCAGCCCCAGCATTTT. This codes for CASNTRGAGDQPQHF. Full variable domain (rest looked up from reference TRBV28 and TRBJ1-5): DVKVTQSSRYLVKRTGEKVFLECVQDMDHENMFWYRQDPGLGLRLIYFSYDVKMKEKGDIPEGYSVSREKKERFSLILESASTNQTSMYLCASNTRGAGDQPQHFGDGTRLSIL.

The genes are TRBV19 and TRBJ2-2; TRBD1 aligns across 12 bases. Germline lookup yields CDR1 LNHDA and CDR2 SQIVND (reference sequence). V was clipped by 7 bases and J by 7 bases; unmatched bases: 10. CDR3 length equals 16 residues. CDR3 in amino acids: CASTNRDRGRVGELFF. The CDR3 DNA follows: TGTGCCAGTACTAACCGGGACAGGGGGCGCGTCGGGGAGCTGTTTTTT. The entire variable domain, with the rest obtained from reference TRBV19 and TRBJ2-2, is as follows: DGGITQSPKYLFRKEGQNVTLSCEQNLNHDAMYWYRQDPGQGLRLIYYSQIVNDFQKGDIAEGYSVSREKKESFPLTVTSAQKNPTAFYLCASTNRDRGRVGELFFGEGSRLTVL.

The gene calls are TRBV6-5 and TRBJ1-2, with TRBD1 matching 10 bases. J gave up 4 bases and V 3 bases, and 5 bases lay outside the gene matches. The CDR3 runs to 15 residues. From germline, CDR1 is MNHEY and CDR2 SVGAGI. The CDR3 sequence: CASSYMGQGTYGYTF. The CDR3 DNA follows: TGTGCCAGCAGTTATATGGGACAGGGGACCTATGGCTACACCTTC.

By share of the sample, this clone is medium-sized. V usage is TRBV5-1 and J usage is TRBJ2-1; D is perhaps TRBD2 (6 bases). Germline V gives CDR1 SGHRS, CDR2 YFSETQ. This CDR3 comprises 14 residues. Trimming pared 1 base from V and 12 bases from J, leaving 17 bases between. The CDR3 bases are TGCGCCAGCAGCTTGACGGGGACTCAATTGCCGCAGTTCTTC. Its translation: CASSLTGTQLPQFF.

This clone was counted only a few times. CDR3 sequence: CASSSGTGGDEKLFF. The DNA for the CDR3 is TGTGCCAGTAGTTCCGGGACAGGGGGCGATGAAAAACTGTTTTTT. The genes are TRBV19 and TRBJ1-4; 12 bases match TRBD1. CDR3 length equals 15 residues. Germline V gives CDR1 LNHDA, CDR2 SQIVND (reference sequence). V lost 5 bases to trimming and J lost 6 bases; unmatched junction nucleotides: 4.

This clone was counted once. The V gene is TRBV27, the J gene TRBJ1-1; TRBD1 aligns across 8 bases. Germline V gives CDR1 MNHEY, CDR2 SMNVEV (reference sequence). The CDR3 runs to 16 residues. V dropped 5 bases and J dropped 0; count of bases not matched to a gene: 8. The CDR3 sequence: CASSPQPGQVNTEAFF. The CDR3 nucleotides are TGTGCCAGCAGTCCTCAACCGGGACAGGTGAACACTGAAGCTTTCTTT.

The chain links TRBV4-3 to TRBJ1-1; the D is unclear. Germline assignment: CDR1 LGHNA and CDR2 YSLEER. Deletions cut 4 bases from V and 2 bases from J, with 11 bases between. The CDR3 loop spans 14 amino acids. The CDR3 is CASSPSKGNTEAFF. CDR3 coding DNA: TGCGCCAGCAGCCCCTCTAAGGGAAACACTGAAGCTTTCTTT.

This chain links TRBV2 with TRBJ2-3; D uncertain. The CDR3 extends over 12 amino acids. The germline V and J ends were trimmed by 6 bases and 0 bases, with 4 bases remaining between them. The germline CDR1 and CDR2 sequences are SNHLY and FYNNEI. CDR3 sequence: CASRTSTDTQYF. The CDR3 DNA reads as TGTGCCAGCAGGACTAGCACAGATACGCAGTATTTT.

This sequence joins TRBV10-3 and TRBJ1-5, with a tentative D call TRBD1 (6 bases). CDR3 length: 15 residues. Trimming removed 2 bases from V and 5 bases from J, with 13 bases in between. Germline V lookup: CDR1 ENHRY, CDR2 SYGVKD. The CDR3 DNA reads TGTGCCATCAGTGAGGGAGGGGGGAACGATCAGCCCCAGCATTTT. Its protein is CAISEGGGNDQPQHF.

This rearrangement joins TRBV27 to TRBJ2-6; D is ambiguous. Trimming removed 6 bases from V and 2 bases from J, with 8 bases in between. The CDR3 sequence is 14 residues long. The germline gives CDR1 MNHEY, CDR2 SMNVEV (reference sequence). In DNA form, the CDR3 reads TGTGCCAGCAGCAGGATTACTGGGGCCAACGTCCTGACTTTC. It is translated as CASSRITGANVLTF.

The chain uses TRBV10-3 and TRBJ1-1, with a tentative D call TRBD1 (5 bases). Trimming took 6 bases from V and 7 from J, leaving 21 bases between them. Germline loops: CDR1 ENHRY, CDR2 SYGVKD. This CDR3 region has 15 residues. The CDR3 DNA is TGTGCCATCAGCCCCGGGGCAGGATGGAATGGTGAAGCTTTCTTT. Its translation: CAISPGAGWNGEAFF.

The rearrangement joins TRBV6-2 or TRBV6-3 to TRBJ2-3; D uncertain. There are 11 residues in the CDR3. Germline CDR1 is MNHEY and CDR2 is SVGEGT. Trimming removed 4 bases from V and 8 bases from J, with 7 bases in between. This CDR3 reads CASSFSATQYF. Here the CDR3 DNA reads TGTGCCAGCAGTTTTTCGGCTACGCAGTATTTT.

The chain employs TRBV10-3 and TRBJ2-3; TRBD1 aligns across 10 bases. The germline V gene has CDR1 ENHRY and CDR2 SYGVKD. The CDR3 consists of 17 residues. V gave up 4 bases and J gave up 2 bases; unmatched junction bases: 9. The CDR3 reads CAISAGPGQGYTDTQYF. The CDR3 DNA is TGTGCCATCAGTGCCGGGCCGGGACAGGGGTACACAGATACGCAGTATTTT.

The CDR3 is CASSLAGVRDPYEQYV. The CDR3 DNA reads as TGTGCCAGCAGCTTGGCCGGGGTCAGGGATCCCTACGAGCAGTACGTC. V usage is TRBV5-5 and J usage is TRBJ2-7; D tentatively reads TRBD1 or TRBD2 (5 bases each). V was cut by 0 bases and J by 2 bases, with 15 bases left in between. Germline V gene data show CDR1 as SGHKS and CDR2 as YYEKEE (reference sequence). This CDR3 has 16 residues.

The V call is TRBV18, the J call TRBJ1-2; 11 bases are shared with TRBD1. Germline CDR1 reads KGHSH; CDR2 reads LQKENI. Trimming at V came to 8 bases and at J to 4 bases, leaving 9 bases not matched to a gene. CDR3 length: 15 amino acids. This chain's CDR3 is CASAGQGAVGYGYTF. For the CDR3, the DNA is TGTGCCAGCGCTGGACAGGGGGCGGTGGGCTATGGCTACACCTTC.

This chain uses TRBV5-1 with TRBJ2-6, with D unclear. The germline V and J ends were trimmed by 0 bases and 0 bases, with 7 bases remaining between them. The CDR3 is 16 residues long. The germline CDR1 and CDR2 sequences are SGHRS and YFSETQ. The CDR3 bases are TGCGCCAGCAGCTTGGACACATACTCTGGGGCCAACGTCCTGACTTTC. Amino acids: CASSLDTYSGANVLTF.

The table lists this clone with a few counts. The chain joins TRBV5-1 to TRBJ2-5, with 13 positions matching TRBD2. The CDR3 extends over 17 amino acids. Germline CDR1 is SGHRS and CDR2 is YFSETQ. The junction had 10 bases not matched to a gene; V was cut back by 4 bases and J by 4 bases. CDR3 nucleotide sequence: TGCGCCAGCAGCGCCGGGACTAGCGGGGCAAGCCGAGAGACCCAGTACTTC. This encodes CASSAGTSGASRETQYF.

This sequence joins TRBV19 and TRBJ1-1; the D gene is possibly TRBD1 (6 bases). CDR3 size: 14 residues. The germline V gene has CDR1 LNHDA and CDR2 SQIVND (reference sequence). Trimming shortened V by 7 bases and J by 5 bases, and 17 bases separated the two germline ends. The CDR3 DNA reads as TGTGCCAGTATCTTTCCGGGGGGCAGGACTGAAGCTTTCTTT. The encoded protein is CASIFPGGRTEAFF.